The entry that follows covers one T cell receptor (beta chain) sequence. The antigen is not known. This sample is part of a study of vaccination and CD4 T cells after COVID-19. On the study more broadly: A median of 101 days (range 35 to 161) separated diagnosis from post-COVID sampling. Post-vaccine specimens were obtained a median about 70 days after dose two (range 14 to 241). Study outcomes and limitations: Among convalescent patients, a median roughly 90% of reactive clones emerged only after vaccination.

Germline V gene lookup returns CDR1 SGHTA and CDR2 FQGTGA. V dropped 2 bases and J dropped 4 bases, with 8 bases sitting between them. The CDR3 extends over 14 amino acids. The Oncomine TCR Beta short-read assay was applied to DNA of cultured CD4+ T cells. Each CDR3 protein gets one entry after TCRdb re-called the PCR reads with MiXCR. The sample has around 2,000 distinct CDR3 sequences, 20% seen once. Treatment in this sample: approximately nine-day PBMC culture with coronavirus spike peptide pools or control peptides (ViraFEST assay). Unexposed donor CD4+ T cells predated the COVID-19 pandemic, collected 2011-2018.

Material for sequencing was CD4+ T cells from blood, cultured in vitro. This sequence originates from a human donor in good health. V and J are TRBV7-3 and TRBJ2-2; tentative D call: TRBD2 (5 bases). The CDR3 loop reads CASSLEGTTGELFF. In DNA, the CDR3 is TGTGCCAGCAGCTTAGAGGGTACCACCGGGGAGCTGTTTTTT.